A few counts support the clone carrying this T cell receptor (beta chain). The antigen is undetermined. Treg sorting used a CD4+CD25+CD127-/low gate. V was pared by 7 bases and J by 1 base, with 13 bases between. The CDR3 has 14 residues. The germline CDR1 and CDR2 sequences are MDHEN and SYDVKM. After constant-region reverse-primer amplification, full-length variable regions underwent semi-nested PCR with Nested Universal Primer A. TCRdb redid the calling of the 5' RACE reads with MiXCR, one entry per CDR3 protein. The data show roughly 60,000 distinct CDR3 sequences, 26% seen once. General observations from the study: Tumor Treg TCRs overlapped most with tumor naive CD4+ cells. The TCR gene usage of tumor memory CD4+ T cells clustered together with blood and lymph node memory CD4+ cells and with lymph node naive CD4+ cells.

The sample was tumor-infiltrating Tregs sorted from the breast tumor. This sequence joins TRBV28 and TRBJ1-1, with D perhaps matching TRBD1 (6 bases). The TCR originated in a female donor with breast cancer. The CDR3 sequence: CASTSGQTNTEAFF. In DNA form, the CDR3 reads TGTGCCAGCACCTCCGGACAGACGAACACTGAAGCTTTCTTT.